The rows below give T cell receptor beta chains drawn from one sample of a study of T cell repertoires in cytomegalovirus infection. No antigen has been identified for these receptors. Each CDR3 protein gets one entry after TCRdb re-called the reads with MiXCR. Of some 310,000 distinct CDR3 sequences listed, roughly 25% are singletons. The input for sequencing was cultured PBMCs, taken from culture after CMV antigen stimulation. These receptors were collected from a human donor in good health (CMV status not recorded). Some clones in this sample may be carry-over from other donors' samples. CDR3s include the opening cysteine and the closing phenylalanine or tryptophan. Each record gives: D gene, clone size, J gene, V gene, CDR3 DNA, CDR3 protein. A D gene is named only where the DNA matches it firmly. Expanded clones are given a class, and other clones once, few, many or no size at all.

>TRBD1|many|TRBJ1-1|TRBV7-6
TGTGCCAGCAGCTTAGTAGGGACAGGGGGCCGGTCCAGGGTGAACACTGAAGCTTTCTTT
CASSLVGTGGRSRVNTEAFF
>.|many|TRBJ2-4|TRBV7-2
TGTGCCAGCAGCATGGCACTAGCCAAAAACATTCAGTACTTC
CASSMALAKNIQYF
>.|few|TRBJ1-4|TRBV7-9
TGTGCCAGCAGCTTAGCGGGCGGTACCAATGAAAAACTGTTTTTT
CASSLAGGTNEKLFF
>.|many|TRBJ1-4|TRBV5-1
TGCGCCAGCACCACTTCAGGCGCCACTAATGAAAAACTGTTTTTT
CASTTSGATNEKLFF
>TRBD2|.|TRBJ2-1|TRBV27
TGTGCCAGCAGGCTGGGACTAGCCTCCTACAATGAGCAGTTCTTC
CASRLGLASYNEQFF
>TRBD1|once|TRBJ2-3|TRBV7-9
TGTGCCAGCAGCTTCGACAGGGGTCGGGTAGATACGCAGTATTTT
CASSFDRGRVDTQYF
>TRBD2|few|TRBJ2-1|TRBV6-2/TRBV6-3
TGTGCCAGCAGTTACCGGCGCGGGGGGAATGAGCAGTTCTTC
CASSYRRGGNEQFF
>.|many|TRBJ2-3|TRBV7-2
TGTGCCAGCAGTTCTAGCGCGCGGGGCGGGACAGATACGCAGTATTTT
CASSSSARGGTDTQYF
>TRBD2|.|TRBJ2-7|TRBV28
TGTGCCAGCAGTTATGGGGGGACTAGCCCCAACGAGCAGTACTTC
CASSYGGTSPNEQYF
>.|few|TRBJ1-5|TRBV9
TGTGCCAGCAGCCCAGGGACTGCCCAGGGTCAGCCCCAGCATTTT
CASSPGTAQGQPQHF
>.|many|TRBJ1-1|TRBV7-2
TGTGCCAGCAGCCTTCAACAGCGCCCCGTGGTGACTGAAGCTTTCTTT
CASSLQQRPVVTEAFF
>.|many|TRBJ1-2|TRBV9
TGTGCCAGCAGGGACCGTGGAGAAACTTTCTATGGCTACACCTTC
CASRDRGETFYGYTF
>TRBD2|.|TRBJ2-5|TRBV5-3
TGTGCCAGCAGCTTGAATAGCGGGGGGGAGACCCAGTACTTC
CASSLNSGGETQYF
>TRBD1|few|TRBJ1-2|TRBV4-3
TGCGCCAGCAGCCAGTCCCCGACAGGGAGGTTTTATGGCTACACCTTC
CASSQSPTGRFYGYTF
>.|many|TRBJ2-3|TRBV20-1
TGCAGTGCTGGGCCCTCGCGACCTAGCACAGATACGCAGTATTTT
CSAGPSRPSTDTQYF
>.|once|TRBJ2-7|TRBV5-6
TGTGCCAGCAGCTTGAGTCAAGTCGAGCAGTACTTC
CASSLSQVEQYF
>.|few|TRBJ2-7|TRBV29-1
TGCAGCGCCGGACAACGGACAACCGAGCAGTACTTC
CSAGQRTTEQYF
>TRBD2|many|TRBJ2-3|TRBV10-3
TGTGCCATCAGGCCCGGGACTAGCGGGAGGGCCGGAACAGATACGCAGTATTTT
CAIRPGTSGRAGTDTQYF
>.|.|TRBJ2-7|TRBV6-5
TGTGCCAGCAGTCCCCCCTGGGGCAGGACCCACTACGAGCAGTACTTC
CASSPPWGRTHYEQYF
>TRBD2|many|TRBJ2-1|TRBV19
TGTGCCAGTACCGACGGACTAGCGGGACAGAATGAGCAGTTCTTC
CASTDGLAGQNEQFF
>.|.|TRBJ1-2|TRBV27
TGTGCCAGCAGTGGGAGGGGGAGCTATGGCTACACCTTC
CASSGRGSYGYTF
>TRBD1|.|TRBJ1-1|TRBV7-2
TGTGCCAGCAGCTTAAGGGGGAGACAGGGGCGGAAAACTGAAGCTTTCTTT
CASSLRGRQGRKTEAFF
>.|.|TRBJ1-5|TRBV19
TGTGCCAGTAGTATTACCGGGGGGCCGGATCAGCCCCAGCATTTT
CASSITGGPDQPQHF
>.|few|TRBJ1-1|TRBV29-1
TGCAGCGTTAGGAGGACCCTCATGAACACTGAAGCTTTCTTT
CSVRRTLMNTEAFF
>.|.|TRBJ1-1|TRBV28
TGTGCCAGCAGTTTTGAGGGGGAAAGCACTGAAGCTTTCTTT
CASSFEGESTEAFF
>.|few|TRBJ1-1|TRBV6-5
TGTGCCAGCAGCGAAAGGCCTGTCACTGAAGCTTTCTTT
CASSERPVTEAFF
>.|many|TRBJ1-3|TRBV5-6
TGTGCCACCGAGTCGGGGACTGGAAACACCATATATTTT
CATESGTGNTIYF
>TRBD1|many|TRBJ2-1|TRBV7-9
TGTGCCAGCAGCGCGACAGGGGGCCCGAATGAGCAGTTCTTC
CASSATGGPNEQFF
>.|.|TRBJ1-6|TRBV27
TGTGCCAGCACATCATCCCCGGGACTCAATTCACCCCTCCACTTT
CASTSSPGLNSPLHF
>.|few|TRBJ2-5|TRBV24-1
TGTGCCACCAGTGATTTCGGGGAGATCCAAGAGACCCAGTACTTC
CATSDFGEIQETQYF
>TRBD1|.|TRBJ1-2|TRBV30
TGTGCCTGGAGTCTAGGGACAGGGGACGGCTACACCTTC
CAWSLGTGDGYTF
>.|.|TRBJ1-1|TRBV10-2
TGCGCCAGCAGTGGTCGCCCGGGGGAGGCTGAAGCTTTCTTT
CASSGRPGEAEAFF
>TRBD2|few|TRBJ2-1|TRBV6-2/TRBV6-3
TGTGCCAGCATTAGGGCTAGCGGGAGCTCTGAGCAGTTCTTC
CASIRASGSSEQFF
>TRBD1|.|TRBJ2-3|TRBV7-9
TGTGCCAGCAGCCCGGACAGGGGGCTTTTGGATACGCAGTATTTT
CASSPDRGLLDTQYF
>TRBD1|once|TRBJ2-1|TRBV7-6
TGTGCCAGCAGCAATGACAGGGGGAAGTTCTTC
CASSNDRGKFF
>.|.|TRBJ2-7|TRBV14
TGTGCCAGCAGCCAAGAGAAGGGGGGCTACGAGCAGTACTTC
CASSQEKGGYEQYF
>.|.|TRBJ2-2|TRBV19
TGTGCCAGCATGGACTATCCAAACACCGGGGAGCTGTTTTTT
CASMDYPNTGELFF
>.|.|TRBJ2-5|TRBV12-3/TRBV12-4
TGTGCCAGCAGCATGGGACTTTCGGGGACCCAGTACTTC
CASSMGLSGTQYF
>TRBD1|few|TRBJ2-7|TRBV10-3
TGTGCCATCAGTGGCCTGACAGGGGCGAGAGAGCAGTACTTC
CAISGLTGAREQYF
>.|many|TRBJ2-3|TRBV7-2
TGTGCCAGCAGCTCACACAGAAGGGGAGATACGCAGTATTTT
CASSSHRRGDTQYF
>.|.|TRBJ2-2|TRBV28
TGTGCCAGCAGTTTTCCGGGGGCGAACACCGGGGAGCTGTTTTTT
CASSFPGANTGELFF
>TRBD2|.|TRBJ2-2|TRBV9
TGTGCCAGCAGCGTAGATCCGGGAGGCCCCACCGGGGAGCTGTTTTTT
CASSVDPGGPTGELFF
>TRBD2|few|TRBJ2-1|TRBV7-9
TGTGCCAGCACCTTGGGAGGGAACGGCTACAATGAGCAGTTCTTC
CASTLGGNGYNEQFF
>.|.|TRBJ2-1|TRBV29-1
TGCAGCGCCGGAGCCAGGGTGGAATACAATGAGCAGTTCTTC
CSAGARVEYNEQFF
>.|many|TRBJ2-6|TRBV7-3
TGTGCCAGCAGCTTTGCGGGTACTGGGGCCAACGTCCTGACTTTC
CASSFAGTGANVLTF
>.|few|TRBJ1-2|TRBV7-2
TGTGCCAGCAGCTTAACTGGGCAGGGGACCGGAGGCTACACCTTC
CASSLTGQGTGGYTF
>.|few|TRBJ1-6|TRBV28
TGTGCCAGCAGTCCCCGGCACCGCTCCTATAATTCACCCCTCCACTTT
CASSPRHRSYNSPLHF
>.|many|TRBJ1-1|TRBV6-1
TGTGCCAGCAGTACTACCCCAGGAGCTTTCTTT
CASSTTPGAFF
>.|.|TRBJ2-7|TRBV28
TGTGCCAGCAGTTGCCCATCAGGGGTCTGCTACGAGCAGTACTTC
CASSCPSGVCYEQYF
>.|few|TRBJ1-3|TRBV27
TGTGCCAGCAGTCACAGGGAGGGCTCTGGAAACACCATATATTTT
CASSHREGSGNTIYF
>TRBD2|.|TRBJ2-7|TRBV4-1
TGCGCCAGCAGCCAAGCGGGACTAGCGGGTGGGGGGGGAGTCGAGCAGTACTTC
CASSQAGLAGGGGVEQYF
>.|.|TRBJ2-3|TRBV5-1
TGCGCCAGCAGCTTGGCGGTCTGGTCCGACCCGGGGAGCACAGATACGCAGTATTTT
CASSLAVWSDPGSTDTQYF
>.|few|TRBJ2-7|TRBV6-2/TRBV6-3
TGTGCCAGCAGCCAAACCGGGACGGAGATCTACGAGCAGTACTTC
CASSQTGTEIYEQYF
>.|few|TRBJ2-3|TRBV4-3
TGCGCCAGCAGCCAAGATCTGCAGGGAAGCACAGATACGCAGTATTTT
CASSQDLQGSTDTQYF
>TRBD1|.|TRBJ1-4|TRBV7-8
TGTGCCAGCAGCTTACGGAGGACAGGCGAGGAACTGTTTTTT
CASSLRRTGEELFF